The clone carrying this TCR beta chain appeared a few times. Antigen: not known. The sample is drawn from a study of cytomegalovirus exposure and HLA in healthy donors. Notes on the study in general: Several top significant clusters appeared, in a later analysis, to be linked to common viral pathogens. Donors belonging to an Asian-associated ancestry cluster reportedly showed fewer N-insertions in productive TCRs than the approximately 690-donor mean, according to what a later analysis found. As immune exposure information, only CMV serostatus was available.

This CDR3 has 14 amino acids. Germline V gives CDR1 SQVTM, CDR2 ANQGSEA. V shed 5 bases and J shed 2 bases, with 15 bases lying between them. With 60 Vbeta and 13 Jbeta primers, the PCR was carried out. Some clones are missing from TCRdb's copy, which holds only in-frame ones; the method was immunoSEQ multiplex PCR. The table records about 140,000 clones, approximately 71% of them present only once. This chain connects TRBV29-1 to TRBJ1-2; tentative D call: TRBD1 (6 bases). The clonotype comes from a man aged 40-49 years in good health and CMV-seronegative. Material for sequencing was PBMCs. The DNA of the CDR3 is TGCAGCGTTAGGGGGGGAGGGTCAAACTATGGCTACACCTTC. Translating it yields CSVRGGGSNYGYTF.